The rows below give T cell receptor beta chains drawn from one sample of a study of blood T cell repertoires in COVID-19. Produced via immunoSEQ multiplex PCR; TCRdb's table is partial and in-frame only. The sample has about 130,000 clones, approximately 80% seen once. Sequenced sample: PBMCs or T cells enriched from blood (not recorded which). The receptors were sampled from a man aged 50 to 60 who had recovered from COVID-19. The CDR3 runs from the conserved cysteine through the conserved F or W. The D gene is left open where the match is weak.

d_gene: -; j_gene: TRBJ2-1; v_gene: TRBV4-2; CDR3aa: CASSPRVDPEGSEQFF; CDR3nt: TGTGCCAGCAGCCCCCGAGTCGACCCGGAGGGGAGTGAGCAGTTCTTC
d_gene: -; j_gene: TRBJ1-4; v_gene: TRBV5-1; CDR3aa: CASSLAGTNEKLFF; CDR3nt: TGCGCCAGCAGCTTGGCAGGAACTAATGAAAAACTGTTTTTT
d_gene: TRBD1; j_gene: TRBJ1-3; v_gene: TRBV12-3/TRBV12-4; CDR3aa: CASSQGAGNTIYF; CDR3nt: TGTGCCAGCAGTCAGGGGGCAGGAAACACCATATATTTT
d_gene: -; j_gene: TRBJ1-2; v_gene: TRBV11-2; CDR3aa: CASSLQGQKGYTF; CDR3nt: TGTGCCAGCAGCTTACAGGGCCAGAAGGGCTACACCTTC
d_gene: TRBD1; j_gene: TRBJ2-7; v_gene: TRBV27; CDR3aa: CASSPTGTGDYEQYF; CDR3nt: TGTGCCAGCAGTCCCACCGGGACAGGGGACTACGAGCAGTACTTC
d_gene: TRBD1; j_gene: TRBJ2-2; v_gene: TRBV14; CDR3aa: CASSHHRGPGAGELFF; CDR3nt: TGTGCCAGCAGCCATCACAGGGGGCCCGGGGCCGGGGAGCTGTTTTTT
d_gene: TRBD2; j_gene: TRBJ2-3; v_gene: TRBV5-1; CDR3aa: CASSAGLAGGTGTDTQYF; CDR3nt: TGCGCCAGCAGCGCGGGACTAGCGGGGGGGACTGGCACAGATACGCAGTATTTT
d_gene: -; j_gene: TRBJ1-3; v_gene: TRBV28; CDR3aa: CASSSGSFSGNTIYF; CDR3nt: TGTGCCAGCAGTTCCGGGAGCTTCTCTGGAAACACCATATATTTT
d_gene: TRBD1; j_gene: TRBJ1-1; v_gene: TRBV9; CDR3aa: CASSPEGTVGFMNTEAFF; CDR3nt: TGTGCCAGCAGCCCGGAGGGGACAGTCGGATTCATGAACACTGAAGCTTTCTTT
d_gene: -; j_gene: TRBJ2-1; v_gene: TRBV5-1; CDR3aa: CASRPRSSYNEQFF; CDR3nt: TGCGCCAGCAGACCGAGAAGCTCCTACAATGAGCAGTTCTTC